Described below is a single TCR beta chain sequence and its context. Its antigen is still unknown. These data originate in a study of response to subunit inactivated influenza vaccine. Study-level points and caveats: New T cells are recruited in small numbers by each seasonal influenza vaccination, according to the authors' suggestion.

TCRdb fed the RT-PCR reads into MiXCR, producing one record per CDR3 protein. The sample consists of around 650,000 distinct CDR3 sequences, 15% to 18% of them appearing once. The sequencing here drew on PBMCs from blood, taken 12 days after vaccination. The TCR sequence derives from a man aged 50-60 years who received an inactivated influenza vaccine.

In DNA form, the CDR3 reads TGTGCCAGTAGTCGGACAGGGGTGAACACCGGGGAGCTGTTTTTT. This translates into CASSRTGVNTGELFF. This chain joins TRBV19 and TRBJ2-2; TRBD1 aligns across 9 bases. The germline V gene has CDR1 LNHDA and CDR2 SQIVND (reference sequence). After removal of 5 bases from V and 1 base from J, the junction contained 2 bases not matched to a gene. There are 15 residues in the CDR3.